The present T cell receptor (beta chain) was sequenced within a study of CD8 T cells in ankylosing spondylitis listed by TCRdb under 2017. Some background on the complete study: The study set out to find disease-linked TCR variants by profiling T cell receptor beta repertoires in ankylosing spondylitis patients and healthy donors. The full study cohort was made up of under 30 ankylosing spondylitis patients and 108 healthy donors. Peripheral blood samples were taken, and synovial fluid was additionally collected from ankylosing spondylitis patients. Findings and caveats that apply to the study as a whole: The disease-linked clones had a CD8+ phenotype and were found at relatively low frequencies in peripheral blood. Blood from ankylosing spondylitis patients appeared to be characterized by a TCR beta motif made up of several highly homologous amino acid variants. Some motif variants had previously been reported in the synovial fluid and blood of reactive arthritis patients, which suggests shared mechanisms of disease initiation. The disease-linked clones were reported as significantly enriched in matched synovial fluid samples from ankylosing spondylitis patients.

The data were produced on an Illumina HiSeq 2500. Quantitative 5'-RACE with molecular barcodes was the method used to prepare the TCR beta libraries. The study's own analysis went as follows. A new computational method based on a probabilistic model of VDJ rearrangement was used to identify disease-linked TCR variants. The public reads were run again by TCRdb, first through fastp at Q25 and then through MiXCR, and only productive beta chains were kept. Each record represents a unique CDR3 protein, reported with the most common genes and DNA among its rows. The V and J calls were not made by the authors but by TCRdb's processing. Recorded for this sample are about 340,000 distinct CDR3 sequences; 20% to 25% of them occurred a single time. The top ten constitute approximately 14% of the sample. V gives up 3 bases and J gives up 2 bases, and the segment between their germline ends measures 14 bases. CDR1 and CDR2 are drawn from the germline V gene (reference sequence): DFQATT, SNEGSKA. The CDR3 measures 14 amino acids from cysteine to phenylalanine. The only DNA kept is the CDR3, 42 bases in frame from the first base.

A single count supports this clonotype. What antigen it recognizes has not been identified. No clone much larger than this one lies a single base away; base qualities are absent. The source material was blood, either unsorted or a sorted T cell fraction (not recorded which). The receptor was isolated from a male donor with ankylosing spondylitis or in good health (not recorded which). The V and J genes are TRBV20-1 and TRBJ2-7; TRBD1 is perhaps the D gene, given 5 matching bases. In nucleotide form, the sequence is TGCAGTGCTAGTACGGCAGGGTTCACCTACGAGCAGTACTTC. Translated, it reads CSASTAGFTYEQYF.